The 8 T cell receptor beta chains reported below all come from one sample, sequenced in a study of type 1 regulatory T cells. A single record per CDR3 protein comes from TCRdb applying MiXCR to the reads. Of about 68,000 distinct CDR3 sequences listed, around 68% were seen once; the top ten hold about 8%. Antigens of these TCRs are unknown. What was sequenced was cultured T cells, either the whole culture or a sorted T cell fraction (not recorded which). Subset of the sample: Tr1-enriched cell product generated in vitro against host alloantigens. These receptors all stem from a human donor in good health.

The rearrangement joins TRBV20-1 to TRBJ1-5; 11 nucleotides agree with TRBD1. V shed 6 bases, J shed 4 bases, and the junction held 5 bases outside the gene matches. Germline assignment: CDR1 DFQATT and CDR2 SNEGSKA (reference sequence). The CDR3 sequence is 14 residues long. The CDR3, as DNA: TGCAGTGCCCTAGGGACAGGGGGAAATCAGCCCCAGCATTTT. Translation gives CSALGTGGNQPQHF.

The chain carries TRBV6-2 or TRBV6-3 and TRBJ2-5; D gene uncertain. CDR3 length: 13 residues. In germline, CDR1 is MNHEY, CDR2 SVGEGT. The V and J ends lost 2 bases and 5 bases respectively, with 9 bases between them. In DNA form, the CDR3 reads TGTGCCAGCAGTTACGGTCAGATGGAGACCCAGTACTTC. This gives the protein CASSYGQMETQYF.

The CDR3 region has the DNA TGTGCCAGCAGTCCTAGCGGGAGTATAAACACCGGGGAGCTGTTTTTT. Translated, it gives CASSPSGSINTGELFF. This chain uses TRBV7-7 with TRBJ2-2, with TRBD2 identical over 10 bases. The CDR3 runs to 16 residues. V lost 6 bases and J lost 2; bases outside the gene matches: 6. Germline V lookup: CDR1 SSHAT, CDR2 FNYEAQ (reference sequence). The full variable domain, in which reference TRBV7-7 and TRBJ2-2 provide the parts outside the CDR3, is GAGVSQSPRYKVTKRGQDVTLRCDPISSHATLYWYQQALGQGPEFLTYFNYEAQPDKSGLPSDRFSAERPEGSISTLTIQRTEQRDSAMYRCASSPSGSINTGELFFGEGSRLTVL.

This clonotype has only a few counts. The J gene is TRBJ2-7, the V gene TRBV6-2 or TRBV6-3; D tentatively reads TRBD1 or TRBD2 (5 bases each). Per the germline V gene, CDR1 is MNHEY and CDR2 is SVGEGT. This CDR3 spans 15 amino acids. The germline V and J ends were trimmed by 2 bases and 2 bases, with 13 bases remaining between them. The CDR3 reads CASSYLGDGAYEQYF. The CDR3 bases are TGTGCCAGCAGTTACCTTGGGGACGGAGCCTACGAGCAGTACTTC.

The genes are TRBV4-1 and TRBJ2-1, with TRBD2 matching over 7 bases. CDR3 length: 12 residues. CDR1 is MGHRA, CDR2 YSYEKL, per germline. V was pared by 8 bases and J by 6 bases, with 4 bases of the junction left unmatched. DNA for the CDR3: TGCGCCAGCCTGGGACTACGCAATGAGCAGTTCTTC. This sequence encodes CASLGLRNEQFF.

V usage is TRBV7-9 and J usage is TRBJ2-1; D is ambiguous. CDR1 SEHNR and CDR2 FQNEAQ come from the germline V gene (reference sequence). This CDR3 spans 19 amino acids. With 1 base removed from V and 4 bases from J, the gap between germline ends came to 23 bases. CDR3 loop: CASSLGVIKGPLQYNEQFF. CDR3 coding DNA: TGTGCCAGCAGCTTAGGCGTCATTAAAGGACCTCTTCAGTACAATGAGCAGTTCTTC.

The table lists this clonotype with many counts. The V call is TRBV12-3 or TRBV12-4, the J call TRBJ2-7, with TRBD2 identical over 9 bases. Trimming cost V 3 bases and J 1 base; bases outside gene matches: 4. CDR3 length equals 15 residues. Written as DNA, the CDR3 is TGTGCCAGCAGTTTGCTAGCGGGAATGTCCTACGAGCAGTACTTC. Residues: CASSLLAGMSYEQYF.

This chain uses TRBV28 with TRBJ2-1; TRBD1 aligns across 8 bases. From germline, CDR1 is MDHEN and CDR2 SYDVKM. The CDR3 is 15 amino acids. The junction had 7 bases not matched to a gene; V was cut back by 6 bases and J by 3 bases. CDR3 protein: CASRRQGLGYNEQFF. As DNA, the CDR3 is TGTGCCAGCAGGCGACAGGGGCTAGGCTACAATGAGCAGTTCTTC.